A single sample is the source of the 25 T cell receptor beta chains below, sequenced in a study of blood T cell repertoires in COVID-19. TCRdb keeps only in-frame clones here, not all; method: immunoSEQ multiplex PCR. The data contain hundreds of thousands of clones, around 88% of them singletons. Sequencing was carried out using peripheral blood. These receptor sequences come from an elderly man with acute or convalescent COVID-19.

V and J are TRBV28 and TRBJ2-5, with 9 positions matching TRBD1. The CDR3 has 15 amino acids. Trimming at V came to 4 bases and at J to 2 bases, leaving 5 bases not matched to a gene. Germline V gene sequence: CDR1 MDHEN, CDR2 SYDVKM. The DNA for the CDR3 is TGTGCCAGCAGTTCACCGGGACAGGGACAAGAGACCCAGTACTTC. Translation: CASSSPGQGQETQYF.

V gene TRBV5-1 combines with J gene TRBJ2-3; maybe TRBD2 (6 bases). CDR1 and CDR2 (germline): SGHRS, YFSETQ. V was trimmed by 5 bases and J by 0 bases, leaving 7 bases between them. The CDR3 is made up of 13 amino acids. CDR3 loop: CASRRESTDTQYF. CDR3 DNA: TGCGCCAGCAGACGGGAGAGCACAGATACGCAGTATTTT.

The chain is built from TRBV18 and TRBJ2-5; TRBD1 is a possible D gene (5 bases). The CDR3 length is 15 residues. Germline V CDR1 and CDR2: KGHSH, LQKENI. Trimming removed 3 bases at V and 1 base at J, with 12 bases between. CDR3 sequence reads: CASSPPDRIQETQYF. DNA for the CDR3: TGTGCCAGCTCACCCCCCGACAGAATCCAAGAGACCCAGTACTTC.

The CDR3 DNA follows: TGTGCCACCCCTTCCAGCGGCTTACGCTATGGCTACACCTTC. This sequence encodes CATPSSGLRYGYTF. This chain connects TRBV21-1 to TRBJ1-2. TRBV21-1 has pseudogene status. The CDR3 contains 14 residues.

This clone appeared a single time. V gene TRBV19 combines with J gene TRBJ1-4; TRBD1 matches at 12 bases. This CDR3 is 18 amino acids long. Germline values: CDR1 LNHDA, CDR2 SQIVND (reference sequence). V lost 5 bases, J lost 3 bases, and 10 bases stayed unmatched. The CDR3 DNA sequence: TGTGCCAGTAGTCTAACCAGGGACAGGGGGCCTGCTAATGAAAAACTGTTTTTT. Translating it yields CASSLTRDRGPANEKLFF.

The chain uses TRBV7-9 and TRBJ1-4, with D hard to call. The CDR3 totals 15 residues. Trimming took 7 bases from V and 0 from J, leaving 12 bases between them. Germline values: CDR1 SEHNR, CDR2 FQNEAQ (reference sequence). CDR3 nucleotides: TGTGCCAGCACCCCACCTACGGCAACTAATGAAAAACTGTTTTTT. This encodes CASTPPTATNEKLFF.

The J gene is TRBJ2-3, the V gene TRBV9, with a possible D match to TRBD1 (5 bases). The CDR3 totals 15 residues. V lost 0 bases to trimming and J lost 0 bases, with 8 bases between them. Germline V gene data show CDR1 as SGDLS and CDR2 as YYNGEE. CDR3 in amino acids: CASSVGDSSTDTQYF. The CDR3 DNA sequence: TGTGCCAGCAGCGTAGGAGACAGCAGCACAGATACGCAGTATTTT.

The chain carries TRBV6-2 or TRBV6-3 and TRBJ2-5, with TRBD1 as a possible D gene (5 bases). Germline V CDR1 and CDR2: MNHEY, SVGEGT. Between the trimmed V and J ends, which lost 0 bases and 2 bases, there was a span of 16 bases. This CDR3 is 17 amino acids long. The CDR3 loop reads CASSYSPRQILQETQYF. For the CDR3, the DNA is TGTGCCAGCAGTTACTCGCCTAGACAGATACTACAAGAGACCCAGTACTTC.

The chain has TRBV19 and TRBJ2-1; 8 positions match TRBD1. The CDR3 runs to 15 residues. With V trimmed by 6 bases and J by 7 bases, 11 bases remained unmatched. Germline V gene sequence: CDR1 LNHDA, CDR2 SQIVND (reference sequence). The CDR3 coding sequence is TGTGCCAGTAGCTTCGTCGGCAGGGGGCGGAATGAGCAGTTCTTC. Its protein is CASSFVGRGRNEQFF.

V and J are TRBV7-8 and TRBJ1-6; D is unclear. Germline values: CDR1 SGHVS, CDR2 FQNEAQ. The CDR3 loop spans 16 amino acids. V was clipped by 5 bases and J by 2 bases, with 13 bases between them. The CDR3 nucleotides are TGTGCCAGCAGCCCGGACCGGGGAACCTATAATTCACCCCTCCACTTT. Translating it yields CASSPDRGTYNSPLHF.

The chain uses TRBV7-9 and TRBJ2-7; TRBD1 aligns across 11 bases. Trimming at V came to 5 bases and at J to 6 bases, leaving 6 bases not matched to a gene. In germline, CDR1 is SEHNR, CDR2 FQNEAQ (reference sequence). The CDR3 consists of 14 residues. This CDR3 reads CASSRDRGSGEQYF. The CDR3 coding sequence is TGTGCCAGCAGCAGGGACAGGGGGTCCGGCGAGCAGTACTTC.

J is TRBJ1-1 and V is TRBV19; 8 bases align to TRBD1. V lost 6 bases to trimming and J lost 5 bases; unmatched junction nucleotides: 14. Germline V gene data show CDR1 as LNHDA and CDR2 as SQIVND (reference sequence). CDR3 size: 16 residues. CDR3 DNA: TGTGCCAGTAGACCTACTCTCAGGGGGCCCAGAACTGAAGCTTTCTTT. It translates to CASRPTLRGPRTEAFF.

The rearrangement links TRBV5-1 to TRBJ2-7; D not resolved. CDR1 is SGHRS, CDR2 YFSETQ, per germline. V dropped 0 bases and J dropped 0 bases, with 4 bases sitting between them. The CDR3 consists of 13 residues. The CDR3 DNA sequence: TGCGCCAGCAGCTTGGCTAGCTCCTACGAGCAGTACTTC. It translates to CASSLASSYEQYF.

The DNA of the CDR3 is TGTGCCAGCAGCTCAGCGGGGGCCGGGGAGCTGTTTTTT. As protein: CASSSAGAGELFF. V usage is TRBV7-3 and J usage is TRBJ2-2; TRBD2 agrees at 8 bases. Looked up from germline, CDR1 is SGHTA and CDR2 is FQGTGA. The CDR3 totals 13 residues. V lost 4 bases, J lost 6 bases, and 1 base stayed unmatched.

This chain connects TRBV13 to TRBJ1-2; tentatively, D is TRBD1 (6 bases). The CDR3 loop spans 13 amino acids. Germline V gene lookup returns CDR1 PRHDT and CDR2 FYEKMQ (reference sequence). The V end lost 5 bases, the J end lost 13 bases, and 20 bases lay between the germline ends. CDR3 residues: CASSVTPGHFPTF. The CDR3, as DNA: TGTGCCAGCAGCGTTACGCCGGGACATTTCCCCACCTTC.

The V call is TRBV10-3, the J call TRBJ2-5; 9 bases match TRBD1. The CDR3 loop spans 13 amino acids. The germline CDR1 and CDR2 sequences are ENHRY and SYGVKD. The V segment lost 8 bases and the J segment 4 bases; nucleotides outside the gene matches: 5. The CDR3 DNA reads TGTGCCATCGGAACAGGGGGCAGAGAGACCCAGTACTTC. Encoded protein: CAIGTGGRETQYF.

The chain has TRBV7-2 and TRBJ1-1; D is uncertain. V lost 2 bases, J lost 1 base, and 11 bases lay in between. The CDR3 contains 15 residues. CDR1 and CDR2 (germline): SGHTA, FQGNSA. This CDR3 is CASSLFPGENTEAFF. As DNA, the CDR3 is TGTGCCAGCAGCTTATTTCCAGGCGAGAACACTGAAGCTTTCTTT. The entire variable domain, with the rest obtained from reference TRBV7-2 and TRBJ1-1, is as follows: GAGVSQSPSNKVTEKGKDVELRCDPISGHTALYWYRQSLGQGLEFLIYFQGNSAPDKSGLPSDRFSAERTGGSVSTLTIQRTQQEDSAVYLCASSLFPGENTEAFFGQGTRLTVV.

The chain uses TRBV2 and TRBJ2-5; 8 bases align to TRBD1. The germline V gene has CDR1 SNHLY and CDR2 FYNNEI. This CDR3 contains 14 residues. J gave up 4 bases and V 5 bases, and 6 bases lay outside the gene matches. CDR3 sequence (DNA): TGTGCCAGCAGTCGACAGGGGAGGTTAGAGACCCAGTACTTC. Protein product: CASSRQGRLETQYF.

V gene TRBV5-1 combines with J gene TRBJ2-7; TRBD1 agrees at 7 bases. This CDR3 spans 14 amino acids. Germline V gene data show CDR1 as SGHRS and CDR2 as YFSETQ. The trim removed 4 bases at V and 1 base at J, leaving 5 bases unmatched. This CDR3 reads CASSTGTDSYEQYF. The CDR3 DNA reads TGCGCCAGCAGCACCGGGACAGATTCCTACGAGCAGTACTTC.

CDR3 sequence (DNA): TGTGCCAGCAGCCAAGATGGAAACCGGGATCAGCCCCAGCATTTT. Translating gives CASSQDGNRDQPQHF. This sequence joins TRBV3-1 (or the pseudogene TRBV3-2) and TRBJ1-5; D is undetermined. The V and J ends lost 0 bases and 5 bases respectively, with 11 bases between them. CDR3 length equals 15 residues. Germline CDR1 and CDR2: LGHDT and YNNKEL (reference sequence).

The CDR3 DNA follows: TGTGCCACCTTAAGGGCGACAGGGGGTAGCGAGCCCCAGCATTTT. It is translated as CATLRATGGSEPQHF. The chain combines TRBV10-3 with TRBJ1-5; 9 positions match TRBD1. This CDR3 is built from 15 residues. With V trimmed by 10 bases and J by 8 bases, 15 bases remained unmatched. Germline loops: CDR1 ENHRY, CDR2 SYGVKD.

This clone has just a few counts. The chain has TRBV7-2 and TRBJ2-3; 11 positions match TRBD2. V shed 3 bases, J shed 3 bases, and the junction held 5 bases outside the gene matches. The CDR3 spans 16 residues. Germline V CDR1 and CDR2: SGHTA, FQGNSA. CDR3 nucleotides: TGTGCCAGCAGCTTCAGTAGCGGGAGGGCAACAGATACGCAGTATTTT. This sequence encodes CASSFSSGRATDTQYF.

This clone has just one count. The chain is built from TRBV29-1 and TRBJ2-5; D call uncertain. Trimming took off 7 bases at V and 2 bases at J, with 11 bases between the two ends. The length of the CDR3 is 12 residues. The germline V gene encodes CDR1 SQVTM and CDR2 ANQGSEA. The CDR3 bases are TGCAGCGGAGAGGTCAGTCAAGAGACCCAGTACTTC. This translates into CSGEVSQETQYF.

The chain joins TRBV5-1 to TRBJ2-5, with 11 positions matching TRBD2. CDR3 length equals 14 residues. J gave up 3 bases and V 5 bases, and 3 bases lay outside the gene matches. Germline V CDR1 and CDR2: SGHRS, YFSETQ. The CDR3 region is CASSTSGREETQYF. The DNA for the CDR3 is TGCGCCAGCAGTACTAGCGGGAGAGAAGAGACCCAGTACTTC.

The V gene is TRBV6-5, the J gene TRBJ2-5; a possible D gene is TRBD2 (7 bases). Trimming removed 4 bases from V and 2 bases from J, with 17 bases in between. Germline values: CDR1 MNHEY, CDR2 SVGAGI. CDR3 length: 16 amino acids. The DNA of the CDR3 is TGTGCCAGCAGTTCGATTAGGGGGGGAGATCAAGAGACCCAGTACTTC. Translating it yields CASSSIRGGDQETQYF.